This T cell receptor beta chain was obtained from a study of CD8 T cells in Susac syndrome. After removal of 5 bases from V and 0 bases from J, the junction contained 3 bases not matched to a gene. CDR3 length: 17 amino acids. Germline-derived CDR1 and CDR2 are SEHNR and FQNEAQ (reference sequence). Random hexamers were used to reverse transcribe the RNA input (about 0.45 to 1 ug). TCRdb passed the immunoSEQ multiplex PCR reads through MiXCR, listing each CDR3 protein once. The sample shows some 250,000 distinct CDR3 sequences, about 96% of them seen only once. The sequenced sample was CD4+ T cells from PBMCs. The TCR was taken from a human donor with Susac syndrome. The V call is TRBV7-9, the J call TRBJ2-2; 13 bases fit TRBD2. CDR3 sequence: CASSPGTSGTNTGELFF. The CDR3 DNA is TGTGCCAGCAGCCCCGGGACTAGCGGGACGAACACCGGGGAGCTGTTTTTT.